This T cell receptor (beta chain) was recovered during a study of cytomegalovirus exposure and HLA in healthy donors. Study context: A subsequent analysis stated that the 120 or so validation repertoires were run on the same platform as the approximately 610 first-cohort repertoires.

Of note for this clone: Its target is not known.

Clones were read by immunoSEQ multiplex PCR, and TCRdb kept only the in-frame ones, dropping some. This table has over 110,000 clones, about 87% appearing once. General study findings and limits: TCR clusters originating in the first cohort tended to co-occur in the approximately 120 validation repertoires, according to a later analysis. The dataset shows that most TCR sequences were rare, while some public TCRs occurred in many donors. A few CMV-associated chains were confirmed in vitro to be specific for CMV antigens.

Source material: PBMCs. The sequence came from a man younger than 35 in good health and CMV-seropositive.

The CDR3 spells CASSARTGIPGELFF. In DNA, the CDR3 is TGTGCCAGCAGCGCCCGGACAGGGATTCCCGGGGAGCTGTTTTTT. This rearrangement joins TRBV7-8 to TRBJ2-2; 8 positions match TRBD1. The trim removed 5 bases at V and 6 bases at J, leaving 8 bases unmatched. CDR3 length: 15 amino acids. CDR1 and CDR2 (germline): SGHVS, FQNEAQ.